This TCR beta chain was sequenced during a study of CD8 T cells in ankylosing spondylitis. The V gene end was trimmed by 2 bases and the J gene end by 6 bases; junction bases not matched to a gene: 11. Per the germline V gene, CDR1 is WSHSY and CDR2 is SAAADI. The CDR3 runs to 16 residues. TCRdb reprocessed the 5' RACE reads with MiXCR, giving one entry per CDR3 protein. The sample includes around 150,000 distinct CDR3 sequences, about 32% of them seen just once. Input material: synovial fluid, either unsorted or a sorted T cell fraction (not recorded which). The chain links TRBV10-2 to TRBJ2-5, with 8 positions matching TRBD2. This clonotype was sampled from a male donor with ankylosing spondylitis. The CDR3 DNA sequence: TGCGCCAGCAGTGAGACTATAGCGGGACGCCCCAAGACCCAGTACTTC. It specifies CASSETIAGRPKTQYF.